A single sample is the source of the 18 T cell receptor beta chains below, sequenced in a study of patients and donors after allogeneic stem cell transplantation (dated by TCRdb to the early 2020s). Libraries were prepared through RT-PCR. Sequencing used a NextSeq 550. Starting from the raw public reads, TCRdb applied fastp trimming at Q25, assembled clones with MiXCR and retained in-frame beta chains. Duplicate CDR3 protein sequences are folded into a single record with the most common DNA and genes. This sample lists around 200,000 distinct CDR3 sequences; 35% to 45% were detected once. The ten largest clones add up to approximately 10% of the sample. Sequenced input: blood, either unsorted or a sorted T cell fraction (not recorded which). Receptors originate from a human donor who was either an allogeneic HSCT recipient or a stem cell or donor lymphocyte infusion donor (not recorded which). It is not recorded whose cells these are; they may come from a transplant donor.

This clonotype turned up a few times. The rearrangement joins TRBV4-1 to TRBJ1-1, with D maybe TRBD1 (5 bases). Trimming shortened V by 4 bases and J by 3 bases, and 24 bases separated the two germline ends. CDR3 length: 18 amino acids. Germline CDR1 reads MGHRA; CDR2 reads YSYEKL. The CDR3 bases are TGCGCCAGCAGCCCCCAAATAGAGAGGGGAAGGATGGACACTGAAGCTTTCTTT. Its translation: CASSPQIERGRMDTEAFF.

This clonotype was counted at least ten times. This chain joins TRBV6-5 and TRBJ1-2; TRBD1 aligns across 9 bases. The germline V gene encodes CDR1 MNHEY and CDR2 SVGAGI. After removal of 0 bases from V and 4 bases from J, the junction contained 0 bases not matched to a gene. The CDR3 spans 14 residues. The CDR3 sequence is CASSYSTGGYGYTF. The CDR3 coding sequence is TGTGCCAGCAGTTACTCGACAGGGGGCTATGGCTACACCTTC.

The chain has TRBV20-1 and TRBJ2-3, with 8 bases that match TRBD2. Germline trimming cut 6 bases from V and 3 bases from J; bases unmatched to any gene: 14. The germline gives CDR1 DFQATT, CDR2 SNEGSKA (reference sequence). This CDR3 spans 16 amino acids. This CDR3 reads CSAPHPRGGRTDTQYF. CDR3 nucleotides: TGCAGTGCCCCACACCCCCGCGGGGGGCGGACAGATACGCAGTATTTT.

The rearrangement joins TRBV20-1 to TRBJ1-5; TRBD1 agrees at 9 bases. Trimming cost V 5 bases and J 1 base; bases outside gene matches: 3. The CDR3 has 14 residues. The V gene's germline CDR1 is DFQATT and CDR2 SNEGSKA (reference sequence). The CDR3 DNA reads as TGCAGTGCTGGGACAGGGAGAAGCAATCAGCCCCAGCATTTT. Protein sequence: CSAGTGRSNQPQHF.

The chain employs TRBV10-3 and TRBJ1-3; TRBD1 matches 12 bases. The CDR3 extends over 16 amino acids. Trimming removed 2 bases from V and 3 bases from J; junction bases left unmatched: 2. The germline V gene has CDR1 ENHRY and CDR2 SYGVKD. DNA of the CDR3: TGTGCCATCAGTGAGGGGACAGGGGGCGTTGGAAACACCATATATTTT. Translating it yields CAISEGTGGVGNTIYF.

In this sample, this clonotype turned up a few times. The V call is TRBV4-3, the J call TRBJ1-1; D unresolved. Germline CDR1 LGHNA, CDR2 YSLEER. CDR3 length equals 15 residues. Trimming cost V 1 base and J 0 bases, with 9 bases left between them. In nucleotides, the CDR3 is TGCGCCAGCAGCCAAGTGGGGTCTCTGAACACTGAAGCTTTCTTT. Encoded protein: CASSQVGSLNTEAFF.

The chain links TRBV20-1 to TRBJ2-7; no clear D. Deletions cut 5 bases from V and 5 bases from J, with 13 bases between. The CDR3 has 12 amino acids. Germline V CDR1 and CDR2: DFQATT, SNEGSKA (reference sequence). This CDR3 reads CSAALRADEQYF. The CDR3 coding sequence is TGCAGTGCTGCCTTAAGGGCCGACGAGCAGTACTTC.

This clonotype was seen only a few times. CDR3 region: CASSLGTGKGYTF. CDR3 bases: TGTGCCAGCAGCCTAGGGACAGGGAAAGGCTACACCTTC. The rearrangement links TRBV5-5 to TRBJ1-2, with TRBD1 matching 9 bases. This CDR3 is 13 amino acids long. The J segment lost 8 bases and the V segment lost 4 bases, leaving 6 bases of the junction unmatched. Germline assignment: CDR1 SGHKS and CDR2 YYEKEE (reference sequence).

This clonotype was detected only a few times. This chain connects TRBV2 to TRBJ1-6; possible D gene TRBD1, 6 bases. Germline V lookup: CDR1 SNHLY, CDR2 FYNNEI. V shed 6 bases and J shed 2 bases, with 8 bases lying between them. This CDR3 has 14 amino acids. CDR3 in DNA: TGTGCCAGCAGACAGGGAACCTATAATTCACCCCTCCACTTT. The encoded protein is CASRQGTYNSPLHF. The whole variable domain, remainder taken from reference TRBV2 and TRBJ1-6, is EPEVTQTPSHQVTQMGQEVILRCVPISNHLYFYWYRQILGQKVEFLVSFYNNEISEKSEIFDDQFSVERPDGSNFTLKIRSTKLEDSAMYFCASRQGTYNSPLHFGNGTRLTVT.

There are a few counts of this clonotype. The CDR3 DNA reads as TGCAGCGTGGCTTCAGGGGACAATCAGCCCCAGCATTTT. Translation: CSVASGDNQPQHF. The chain couples TRBV29-1 to TRBJ1-5; a possible D gene is TRBD1 (6 bases). There are 13 residues in the CDR3. V was trimmed by 6 bases and J by 3 bases, leaving 12 bases between them. CDR1 is SQVTM, CDR2 ANQGSEA, per germline.

This chain connects TRBV28 to TRBJ1-5; TRBD1 is a possible D gene (6 bases). V gave up 5 bases and J gave up 0 bases, with 17 bases separating them. Germline values: CDR1 MDHEN, CDR2 SYDVKM. CDR3 length: 17 residues. CDR3 coding DNA: TGTGCCAGCAGTCCCCGGGAGGGGGGCTCTAGCAATCAGCCCCAGCATTTT. Its translation: CASSPREGGSSNQPQHF.

This rearrangement joins TRBV2 to TRBJ1-5; a weak D match, TRBD1 (5 bases). V lost 6 bases, J lost 0 bases, and 12 bases lay in between. Germline V gene lookup returns CDR1 SNHLY and CDR2 FYNNEI. The CDR3 spans 15 residues. The DNA for the CDR3 is TGTGCCAGCAGACAACCGGGACTTAGCAATCAGCCCCAGCATTTT. Amino acid sequence: CASRQPGLSNQPQHF.

This clonotype appeared many times. This chain links TRBV6-2 or TRBV6-3 with TRBJ1-1; TRBD1 might be the D (6 bases). V was shortened by 6 bases and J by 6 bases, with 17 bases between the two germline ends. The CDR3 runs to 14 residues. Germline CDR1 and CDR2: MNHEY and SVGEGT. The CDR3 DNA reads TGTGCCAGCAGAGAGACAGGCCAACGGGCTGAAGCTTTCTTT. Protein: CASRETGQRAEAFF.

As for this clonotype: Sequence at one end of the junction differs from germline and may be a read error. The rearrangement uses TRBV28 and TRBJ2-3; D call uncertain. The germline gives CDR1 MDHEN, CDR2 SYDVKM. The CDR3 length is 13 residues. CDR3 residues: CASSTVVPDTQYF. The DNA for the CDR3 is TGTGCCAGCAGCACAGTAGTCCCAGATACGCAGTATTTC.

This chain uses TRBV20-1 with TRBJ2-1; 9 bases fit TRBD1. Germline V gives CDR1 DFQATT, CDR2 SNEGSKA (reference sequence). J lost 4 bases, V lost 4 bases, and 8 bases had no gene match. The CDR3 contains 15 residues. Here the CDR3 reads CSATTGDRDYNEQFF. The CDR3, as DNA: TGCAGTGCTACGACGGGGGACAGGGATTACAATGAGCAGTTCTTC.

The chain is built from TRBV10-3 and TRBJ2-6, with D unclear. V was pared by 9 bases and J by 4 bases, with 10 bases between. Germline values: CDR1 ENHRY, CDR2 SYGVKD. The CDR3 length is 13 residues. The chain's CDR3 is CAIGLAGANVLTF. The DNA of the CDR3 is TGTGCCATAGGTTTGGCAGGGGCCAACGTCCTGACTTTC.

The J gene is TRBJ1-1, the V gene TRBV12-3 or TRBV12-4, with D possibly being TRBD1 (6 bases). Trimming took off 5 bases at V and 4 bases at J, with 14 bases between the two ends. This CDR3 is built from 14 residues. The CDR3: CASSKDWGRTEAFF. CDR3 nucleotides: TGTGCCAGCAGTAAAGACTGGGGGCGCACTGAAGCTTTCTTT.

This chain links TRBV15 with TRBJ1-5; tentative D call: TRBD1 (5 bases). The V gene's germline CDR1 is LNHNV and CDR2 YYDKDF (reference sequence). This CDR3 spans 17 amino acids. V shed 2 bases and J shed 0 bases, with 14 bases lying between them. CDR3 amino acids: CATSRTEGAGSNQPQHF. In nucleotides, the CDR3 is TGTGCCACCAGCAGAACGGAAGGGGCCGGTAGCAATCAGCCCCAGCATTTT. The entire variable domain, with the rest obtained from reference TRBV15 and TRBJ1-5, is as follows: DAMVIQNPRYQVTQFGKPVTLSCSQTLNHNVMYWYQQKSSQAPKLLFHYYDKDFNNEADTPDNFQSRRPNTSFCFLDIRSPGLGDTAMYLCATSRTEGAGSNQPQHFGDGTRLSIL.